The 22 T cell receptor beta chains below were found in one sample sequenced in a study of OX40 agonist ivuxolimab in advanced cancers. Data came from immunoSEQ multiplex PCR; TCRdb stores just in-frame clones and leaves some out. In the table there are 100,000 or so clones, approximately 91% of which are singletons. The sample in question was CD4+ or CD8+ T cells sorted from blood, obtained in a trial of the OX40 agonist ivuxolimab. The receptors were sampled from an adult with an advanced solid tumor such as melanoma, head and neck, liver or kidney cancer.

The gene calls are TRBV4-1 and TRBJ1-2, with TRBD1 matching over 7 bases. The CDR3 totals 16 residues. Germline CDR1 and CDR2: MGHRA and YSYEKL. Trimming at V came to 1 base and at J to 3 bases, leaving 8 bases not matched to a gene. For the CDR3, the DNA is TGCGCCAGCAGCCAAGTAGGGGCAGGGGGGGACTATGGCTACACCTTC. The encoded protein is CASSQVGAGGDYGYTF.

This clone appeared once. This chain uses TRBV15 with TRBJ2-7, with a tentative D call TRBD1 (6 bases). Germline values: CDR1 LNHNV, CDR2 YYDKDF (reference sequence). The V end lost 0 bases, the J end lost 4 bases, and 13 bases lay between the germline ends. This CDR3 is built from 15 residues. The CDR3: CATSREGAVMYEQYF. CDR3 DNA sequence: TGTGCCACCAGCAGAGAGGGGGCCGTAATGTACGAGCAGTACTTC.

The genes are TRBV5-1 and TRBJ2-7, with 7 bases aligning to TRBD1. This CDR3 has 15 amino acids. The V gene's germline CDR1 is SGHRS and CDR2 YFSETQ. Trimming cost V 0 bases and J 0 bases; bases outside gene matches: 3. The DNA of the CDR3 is TGCGCCAGCAGCTTGGGGCAGGGGGACTCCTACGAGCAGTACTTC. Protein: CASSLGQGDSYEQYF. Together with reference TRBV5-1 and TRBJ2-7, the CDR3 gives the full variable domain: KAGVTQTPRYLIKTRGQQVTLSCSPISGHRSVSWYQQTPGQGLQFLFEYFSETQRNKGNFPGRFSGRQFSNSRSEMNVSTLELGDSALYLCASSLGQGDSYEQYFGPGTRLTVT.

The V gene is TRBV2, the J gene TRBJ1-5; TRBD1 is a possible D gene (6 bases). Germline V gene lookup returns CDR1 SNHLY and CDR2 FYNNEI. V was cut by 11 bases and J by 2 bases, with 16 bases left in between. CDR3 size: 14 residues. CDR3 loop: CAGRGGSGNQPQHF. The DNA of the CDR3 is TGTGCCGGACGAGGGGGTTCGGGCAATCAGCCCCAGCATTTT.

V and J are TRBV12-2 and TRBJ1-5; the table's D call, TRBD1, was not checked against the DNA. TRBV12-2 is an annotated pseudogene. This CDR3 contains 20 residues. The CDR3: CASRPGRDREPYRGNQPQHF. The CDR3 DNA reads TGTGCAAGTCGCCCAGGCCGAGACAGGGAGCCCTATAGGGGCAATCAGCCCCAGCATTTT.

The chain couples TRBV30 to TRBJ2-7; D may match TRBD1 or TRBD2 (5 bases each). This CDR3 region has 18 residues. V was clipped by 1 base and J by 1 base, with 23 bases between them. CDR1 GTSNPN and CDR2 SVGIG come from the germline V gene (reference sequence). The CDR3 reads CAWSGPLAQGPKSYEQYF. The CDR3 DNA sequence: TGTGCCTGGAGTGGCCCCCTGGCCCAGGGACCAAAGTCCTACGAGCAGTACTTC.

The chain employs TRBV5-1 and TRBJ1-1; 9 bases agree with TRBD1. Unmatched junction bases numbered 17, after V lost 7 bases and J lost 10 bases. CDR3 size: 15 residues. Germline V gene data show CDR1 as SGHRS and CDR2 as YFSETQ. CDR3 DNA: TGCGCCAGCGGCCTGTTGGGACAGGGAGCTCTAGGAGCTTTCTTT. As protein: CASGLLGQGALGAFF.

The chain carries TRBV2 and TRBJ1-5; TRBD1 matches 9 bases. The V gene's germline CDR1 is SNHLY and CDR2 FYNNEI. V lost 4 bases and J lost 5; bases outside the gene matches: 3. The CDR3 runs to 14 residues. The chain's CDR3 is CASSGTGGDQPQHF. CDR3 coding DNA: TGTGCCAGCAGTGGAACAGGGGGCGATCAGCCCCAGCATTTT.

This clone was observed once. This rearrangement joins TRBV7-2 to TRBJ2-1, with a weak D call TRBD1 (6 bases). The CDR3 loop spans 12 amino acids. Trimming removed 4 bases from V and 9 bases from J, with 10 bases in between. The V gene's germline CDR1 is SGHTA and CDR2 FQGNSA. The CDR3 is CASSYGQFEQFF. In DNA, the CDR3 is TGTGCCAGCAGCTATGGACAGTTTGAGCAGTTCTTC.

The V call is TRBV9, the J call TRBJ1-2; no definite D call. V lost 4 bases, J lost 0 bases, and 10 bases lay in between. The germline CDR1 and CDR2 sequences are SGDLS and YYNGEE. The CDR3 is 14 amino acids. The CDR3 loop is CASSTGRANYGYTF. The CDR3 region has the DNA TGTGCCAGCAGCACCGGGCGGGCTAACTATGGCTACACCTTC.

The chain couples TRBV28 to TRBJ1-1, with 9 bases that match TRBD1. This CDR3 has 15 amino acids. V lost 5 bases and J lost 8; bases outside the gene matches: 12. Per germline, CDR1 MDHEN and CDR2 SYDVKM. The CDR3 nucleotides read TGTGCCAGCAGTAGACACCGGGACAGGGTATTGGAAGCTTTCTTT. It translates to CASSRHRDRVLEAFF.

CDR3 residues: CASSRLAGQQETQYF. CDR3 bases: TGTGCCAGCAGCCGACTAGCGGGGCAGCAAGAGACCCAGTACTTC. V usage is TRBV7-2 and J usage is TRBJ2-5; 11 nucleotides agree with TRBD2. The ends lost 5 bases at V and 2 bases at J; junction bases unmatched: 4. The germline V gene encodes CDR1 SGHTA and CDR2 FQGNSA. The CDR3 extends over 15 amino acids.

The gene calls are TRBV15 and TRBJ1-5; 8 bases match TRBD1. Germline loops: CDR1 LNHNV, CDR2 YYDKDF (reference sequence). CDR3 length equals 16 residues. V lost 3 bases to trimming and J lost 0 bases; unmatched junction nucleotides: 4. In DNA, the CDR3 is TGTGCCACCAGCAGCCAGGGGGCCGATAGCAATCAGCCCCAGCATTTT. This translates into CATSSQGADSNQPQHF.

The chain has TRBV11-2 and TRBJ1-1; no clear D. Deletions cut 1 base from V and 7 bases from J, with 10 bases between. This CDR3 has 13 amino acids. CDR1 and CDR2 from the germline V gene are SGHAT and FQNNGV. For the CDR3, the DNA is TGTGCCAGCAGCTTAGCGGTGTCGAGTGAAGCTTTCTTT. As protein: CASSLAVSSEAFF.

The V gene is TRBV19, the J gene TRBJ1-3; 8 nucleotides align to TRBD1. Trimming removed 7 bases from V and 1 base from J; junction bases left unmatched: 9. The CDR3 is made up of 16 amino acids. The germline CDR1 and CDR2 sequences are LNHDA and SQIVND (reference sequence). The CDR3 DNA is TGTGCCAGTAATCCAGGGGGCGATTTATCTGGAAACACCATATATTTT. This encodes CASNPGGDLSGNTIYF.

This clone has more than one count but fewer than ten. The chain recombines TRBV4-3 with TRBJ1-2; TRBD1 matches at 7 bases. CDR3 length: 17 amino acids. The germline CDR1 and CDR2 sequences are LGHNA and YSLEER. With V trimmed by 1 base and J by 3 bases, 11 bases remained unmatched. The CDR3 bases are TGCGCCAGCAGCCAAGGATTCGGGGGACAGCCTCACTATGGCTACACCTTC. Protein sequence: CASSQGFGGQPHYGYTF.

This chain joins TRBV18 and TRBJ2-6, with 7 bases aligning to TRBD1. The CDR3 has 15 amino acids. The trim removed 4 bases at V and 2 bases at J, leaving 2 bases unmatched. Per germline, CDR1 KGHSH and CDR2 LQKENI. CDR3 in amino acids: CASSRTGAGANVLTF. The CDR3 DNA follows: TGTGCCAGCTCACGAACAGGGGCTGGGGCCAACGTCCTGACTTTC.

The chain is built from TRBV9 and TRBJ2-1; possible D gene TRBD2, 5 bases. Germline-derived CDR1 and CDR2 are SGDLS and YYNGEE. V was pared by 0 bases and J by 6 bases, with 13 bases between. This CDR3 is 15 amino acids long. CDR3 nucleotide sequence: TGTGCCAGCAGCGTAGTCTCCAGCGCGGGCAATGAGCAGTTCTTC. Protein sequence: CASSVVSSAGNEQFF.

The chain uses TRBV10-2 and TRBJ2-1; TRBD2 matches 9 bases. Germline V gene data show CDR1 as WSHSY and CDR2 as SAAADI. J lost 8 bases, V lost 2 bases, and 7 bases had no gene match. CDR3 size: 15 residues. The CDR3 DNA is TGCGCCAGCAGTGAGCCTGCGGGAGGGCCCTATGAGCAGTTCTTC. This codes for CASSEPAGGPYEQFF.

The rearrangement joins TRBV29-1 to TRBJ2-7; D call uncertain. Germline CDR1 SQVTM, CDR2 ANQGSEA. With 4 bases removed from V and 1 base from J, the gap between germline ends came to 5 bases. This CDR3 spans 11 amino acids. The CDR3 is CSVVTSYEQYF. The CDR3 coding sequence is TGCAGCGTTGTTACTTCCTACGAGCAGTACTTC.

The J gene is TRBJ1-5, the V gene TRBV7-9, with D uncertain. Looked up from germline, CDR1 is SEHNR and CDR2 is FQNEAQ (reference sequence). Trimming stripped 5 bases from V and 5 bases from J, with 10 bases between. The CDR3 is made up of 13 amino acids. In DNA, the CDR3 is TGTGCCAGCAGCCCCGGCGAAGATCAGCCCCAGCATTTT. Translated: CASSPGEDQPQHF.

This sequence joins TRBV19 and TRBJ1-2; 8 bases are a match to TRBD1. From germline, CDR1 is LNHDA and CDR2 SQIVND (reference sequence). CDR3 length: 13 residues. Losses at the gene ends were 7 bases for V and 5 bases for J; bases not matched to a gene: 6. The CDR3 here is CASKAGGQYGYTF. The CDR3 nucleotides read TGTGCCAGTAAGGCAGGGGGCCAATATGGCTACACCTTC.